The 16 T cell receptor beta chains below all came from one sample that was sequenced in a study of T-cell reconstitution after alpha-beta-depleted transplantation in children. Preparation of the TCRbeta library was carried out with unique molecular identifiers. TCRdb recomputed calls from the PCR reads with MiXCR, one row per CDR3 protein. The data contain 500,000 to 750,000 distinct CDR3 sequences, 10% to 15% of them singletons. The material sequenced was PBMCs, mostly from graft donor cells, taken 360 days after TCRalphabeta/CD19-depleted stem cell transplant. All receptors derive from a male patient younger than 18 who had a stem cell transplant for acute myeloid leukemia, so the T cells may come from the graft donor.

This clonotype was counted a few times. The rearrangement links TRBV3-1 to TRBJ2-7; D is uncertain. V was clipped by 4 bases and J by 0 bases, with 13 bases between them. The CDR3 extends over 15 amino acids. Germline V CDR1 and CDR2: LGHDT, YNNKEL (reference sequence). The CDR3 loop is CASSRTSWTSYEQYF. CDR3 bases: TGTGCCAGCAGCCGTACGTCTTGGACCTCCTACGAGCAGTACTTC.

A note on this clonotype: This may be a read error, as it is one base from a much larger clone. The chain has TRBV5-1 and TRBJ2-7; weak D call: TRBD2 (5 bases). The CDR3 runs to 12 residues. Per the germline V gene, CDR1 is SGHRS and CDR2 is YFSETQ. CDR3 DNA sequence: TGCGCCAGCAGACCGGACTCCTACGAGGAGTACTTC. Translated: CASRPDSYEEYF.

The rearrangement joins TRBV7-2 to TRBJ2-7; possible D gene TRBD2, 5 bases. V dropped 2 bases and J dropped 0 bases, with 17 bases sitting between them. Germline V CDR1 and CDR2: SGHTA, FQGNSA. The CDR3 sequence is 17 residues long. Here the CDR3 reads CASSLIPPDWSSYEQYF. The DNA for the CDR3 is TGTGCCAGCAGCTTAATTCCCCCGGACTGGAGCTCCTACGAGCAGTACTTC. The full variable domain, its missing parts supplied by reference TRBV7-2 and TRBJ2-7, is GAGVSQSPSNKVTEKGKDVELRCDPISGHTALYWYRQSLGQGLEFLIYFQGNSAPDKSGLPSDRFSAERTGGSVSTLTIQRTQQEDSAVYLCASSLIPPDWSSYEQYFGPGTRLTVT.

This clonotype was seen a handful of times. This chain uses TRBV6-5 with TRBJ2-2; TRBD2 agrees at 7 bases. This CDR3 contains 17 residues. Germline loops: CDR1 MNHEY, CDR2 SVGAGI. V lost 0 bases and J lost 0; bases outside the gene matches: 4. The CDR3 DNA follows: TGTGCCAGCAGTTACTCGAGTCTAGCGGCGAACACCGGGGAGCTGTTTTTT. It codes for CASSYSSLAANTGELFF.

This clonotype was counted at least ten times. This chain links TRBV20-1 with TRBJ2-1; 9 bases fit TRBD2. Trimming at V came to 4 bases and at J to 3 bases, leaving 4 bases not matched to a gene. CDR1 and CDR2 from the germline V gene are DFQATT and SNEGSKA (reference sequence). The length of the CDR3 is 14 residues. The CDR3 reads CSATSGVDYNEQFF. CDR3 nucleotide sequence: TGCAGTGCTACTAGCGGGGTAGACTACAATGAGCAGTTCTTC.

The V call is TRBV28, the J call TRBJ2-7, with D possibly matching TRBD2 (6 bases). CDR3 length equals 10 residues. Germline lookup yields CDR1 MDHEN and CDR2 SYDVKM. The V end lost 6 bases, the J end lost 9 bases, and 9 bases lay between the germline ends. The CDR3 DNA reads TGTGCCAGCAGGGGGACTCTGCAGTACTTC. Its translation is CASRGTLQYF.

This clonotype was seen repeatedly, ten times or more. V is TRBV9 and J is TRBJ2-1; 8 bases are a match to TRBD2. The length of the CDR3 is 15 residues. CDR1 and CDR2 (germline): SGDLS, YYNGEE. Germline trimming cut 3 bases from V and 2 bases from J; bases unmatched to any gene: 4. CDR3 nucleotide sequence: TGTGCCAGCAGCGCGAGCGGGAGAGCCTACAATGAGCAGTTCTTC. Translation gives CASSASGRAYNEQFF.

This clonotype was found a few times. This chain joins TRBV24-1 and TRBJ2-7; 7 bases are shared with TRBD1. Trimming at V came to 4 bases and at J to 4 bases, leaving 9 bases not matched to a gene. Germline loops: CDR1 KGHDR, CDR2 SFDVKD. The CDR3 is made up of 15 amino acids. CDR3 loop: CATSDPNRGNYEQYF. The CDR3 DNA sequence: TGTGCCACCAGTGACCCCAACAGGGGTAATTACGAGCAGTACTTC.

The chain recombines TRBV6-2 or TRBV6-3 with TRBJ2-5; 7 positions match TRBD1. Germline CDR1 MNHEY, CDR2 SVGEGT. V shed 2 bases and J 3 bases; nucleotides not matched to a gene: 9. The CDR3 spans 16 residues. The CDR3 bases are TGTGCCAGCAGTTACCAGACCGGGACAGCGGAAGAGACCCAGTACTTC. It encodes CASSYQTGTAEETQYF.

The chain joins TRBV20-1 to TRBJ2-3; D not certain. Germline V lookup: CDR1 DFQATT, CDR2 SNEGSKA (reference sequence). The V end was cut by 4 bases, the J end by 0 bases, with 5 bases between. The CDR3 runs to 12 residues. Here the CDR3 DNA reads TGCAGTGCTACGGACAGCACAGATACGCAGTATTTT. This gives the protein CSATDSTDTQYF.

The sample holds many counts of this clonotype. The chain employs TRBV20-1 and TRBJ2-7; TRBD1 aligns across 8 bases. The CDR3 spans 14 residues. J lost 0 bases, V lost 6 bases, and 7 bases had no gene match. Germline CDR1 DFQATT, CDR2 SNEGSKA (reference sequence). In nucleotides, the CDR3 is TGCAGTGCCATTTGGACAGGGAGCTCCTACGAGCAGTACTTC. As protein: CSAIWTGSSYEQYF.

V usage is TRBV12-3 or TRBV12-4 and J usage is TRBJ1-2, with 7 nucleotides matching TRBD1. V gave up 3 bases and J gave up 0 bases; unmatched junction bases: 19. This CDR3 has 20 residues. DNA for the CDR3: TGTGCCAGCAGTTTTTTTCCGCACGACAGGGACGGAGTAGCTAACTATGGCTACACCTTC. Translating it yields CASSFFPHDRDGVANYGYTF.

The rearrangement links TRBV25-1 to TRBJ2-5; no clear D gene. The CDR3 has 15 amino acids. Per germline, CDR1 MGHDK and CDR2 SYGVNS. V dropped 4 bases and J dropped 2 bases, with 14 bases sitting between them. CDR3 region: CASSAFSMGQETQYF. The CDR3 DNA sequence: TGTGCCAGCAGTGCTTTTTCCATGGGACAAGAGACCCAGTACTTC.

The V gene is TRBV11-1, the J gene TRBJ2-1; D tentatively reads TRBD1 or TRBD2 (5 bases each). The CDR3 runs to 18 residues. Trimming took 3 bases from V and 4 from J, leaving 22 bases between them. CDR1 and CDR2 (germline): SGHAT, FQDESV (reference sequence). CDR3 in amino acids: CASSFGVVIQGRYNEQFF. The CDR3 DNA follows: TGTGCCAGCAGCTTTGGGGTGGTCATCCAGGGACGATACAATGAGCAGTTCTTC.

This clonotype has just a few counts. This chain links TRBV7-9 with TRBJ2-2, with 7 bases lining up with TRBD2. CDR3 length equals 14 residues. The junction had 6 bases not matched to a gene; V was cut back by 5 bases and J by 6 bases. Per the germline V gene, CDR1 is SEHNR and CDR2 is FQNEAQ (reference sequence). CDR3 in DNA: TGTGCCAGCAGCCCGCGGGGGAGTTCCGGGGAGCTGTTTTTT. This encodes CASSPRGSSGELFF.

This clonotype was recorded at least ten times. The CDR3: CASSLAASGYEQYF. CDR3 nucleotides: TGTGCCAGCAGCTTAGCCGCTAGCGGTTACGAGCAGTACTTC. The chain combines TRBV11-2 with TRBJ2-7; 7 bases map to TRBD2. Germline CDR1 is SGHAT and CDR2 is FQNNGV. With 1 base clipped from V and 4 bases from J, the junction kept 4 bases outside the gene matches. The CDR3 consists of 14 residues.